Listed below are T cell receptor beta chains from one sample, sequenced in a study of memory CD4+ T cells and cytomegalovirus serostatus. Sequenced by immunoSEQ multiplex PCR; TCRdb stores in-frame clones only, minus some. Of roughly 50,000 clones listed, around 80% were seen once; the top ten hold 0.75% to 0.9%. Sequenced material: memory CD4+ T cells from blood. Every receptor here comes from an adult in good health and CMV-seronegative. The CDR3 runs from the conserved cysteine through the conserved F or W. A D gene is named only where the DNA matches it firmly. Not every row has a clone size; where given, it reads once, few, many or a size class.

CDR3nt,CDR3aa,j_gene,abundance,d_gene,v_gene
TGTGCCAGCAGACCGGGACTAGCGGGGGGAGGGGAGCTGTTTTTT,CASRPGLAGGGELFF,TRBJ2-2,.,TRBD2,TRBV6-6
TGTGCCAGCTCACGGTCGGGAAAAACTGGAAACACCATATATTTT,CASSRSGKTGNTIYF,TRBJ1-3,.,.,TRBV18
TGTGCCTGGAGTCGTGGGAGCCACACCGGGGAGCTGTTTTTT,CAWSRGSHTGELFF,TRBJ2-2,.,.,TRBV30
TGTGCCAGCAGCGCCAGACCCGGCGGTGAGCAGTACTTC,CASSARPGGEQYF,TRBJ2-7,.,.,TRBV9
TGTGCCAGCGGGGGCGGGTGGGAGACCCAGTACTTC,CASGGGWETQYF,TRBJ2-5,.,.,TRBV28
TGTGCCAGCAGCTTAGCCTCAGGGTGGGGAAATGAAAAACTGTTTTTT,CASSLASGWGNEKLFF,TRBJ1-4,.,.,TRBV7-9
TGTGCCAGCACCCAGGGGAGGAGGGAGCAGTTCTTC,CASTQGRREQFF,TRBJ2-1,.,.,TRBV6-1
TGCGCCAGCAGCTCACAGGGTGGCCGCTACGAGCAGTACTTC,CASSSQGGRYEQYF,TRBJ2-7,.,.,TRBV5-1
TGTGCCAGCAGTGATGCCCCTCGAAACGGCCACAATCAGCCCCAGCATTTT,CASSDAPRNGHNQPQHF,TRBJ1-5,few,.,TRBV6-1
TGCGCCAGCAGCCAAATTCGGGGGCGCGGAGGTGAAAAACTGTTTTTT,CASSQIRGRGGEKLFF,TRBJ1-4,.,.,TRBV4-1
TGTGCCAGCAGTTTGAGGTGGTTGGAGACCCAGTACTTC,CASSLRWLETQYF,TRBJ2-5,.,.,TRBV27
TGTGCCAGCAGTGAACAGGGAGACTATTACGAGCAGTACTTC,CASSEQGDYYEQYF,TRBJ2-7,.,.,TRBV2
TGTGCCAGCAGTTCTTATAGCGGGAGGAAGGAGACCCAGTACTTC,CASSSYSGRKETQYF,TRBJ2-5,.,TRBD2,TRBV6-5
TGTGCCAGCAGTGAATCAACTAGCGGGAGATACGAGCAGTACTTC,CASSESTSGRYEQYF,TRBJ2-7,.,TRBD2,TRBV25-1
TGTGCCAGCAGCGCCAGGACTAGCGGGGCCGAGCAGTACTTC,CASSARTSGAEQYF,TRBJ2-7,.,TRBD2,TRBV7-2
TGTGCCAGCAGCACCAATCCGGGACTAGCGGGGAATGAGCAGTTCTTC,CASSTNPGLAGNEQFF,TRBJ2-1,.,TRBD2,TRBV5-4
TGCAGCGTAGCGGCAGGCTCGAACTATGGCTACACCTTC,CSVAAGSNYGYTF,TRBJ1-2,.,.,TRBV29-1
TGTGCCAGCAGCTTAGCCGAGACGGACAGGGGGCTAGGAAAACTGTTTTTT,CASSLAETDRGLGKLFF,TRBJ1-4,.,TRBD1,TRBV7-6